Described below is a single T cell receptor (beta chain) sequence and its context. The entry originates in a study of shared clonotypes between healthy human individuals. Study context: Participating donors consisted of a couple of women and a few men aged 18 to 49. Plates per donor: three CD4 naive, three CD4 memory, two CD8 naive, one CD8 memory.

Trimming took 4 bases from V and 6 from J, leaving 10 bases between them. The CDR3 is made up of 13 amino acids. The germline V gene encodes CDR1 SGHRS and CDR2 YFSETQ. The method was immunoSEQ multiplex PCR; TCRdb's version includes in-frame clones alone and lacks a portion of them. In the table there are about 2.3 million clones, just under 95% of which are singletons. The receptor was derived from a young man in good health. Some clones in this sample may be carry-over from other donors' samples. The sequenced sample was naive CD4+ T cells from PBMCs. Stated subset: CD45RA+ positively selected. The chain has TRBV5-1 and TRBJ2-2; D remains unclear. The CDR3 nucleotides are TGCGCCAGCAGCCAGGACGGCCCCGGGGAGCTGTTTTTT. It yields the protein CASSQDGPGELFF.